This T cell receptor (beta chain) comes out of a study of control samples from healthy donors and cancer patients. The V end was cut by 3 bases, the J end by 2 bases, with 15 bases between. The CDR3 has 16 residues. Germline V gives CDR1 LNHNV, CDR2 YYDKDF (reference sequence). Sequenced by immunoSEQ multiplex PCR; TCRdb stores in-frame clones only, minus some. The sample records roughly 100,000 clones, roughly 80% being singletons. This clone was seen a few times. Sequencing was performed on blood. The gene calls are TRBV15 and TRBJ2-3; D may be TRBD1 or TRBD2 (6 bases each). The origin of this receptor is a woman aged 45-59 years in good health. CDR3 residues: CATSSAGHLVTDTQYF. CDR3 in DNA: TGTGCCACCAGCAGTGCGGGACATCTAGTCACAGATACGCAGTATTTT.